Sequencing of this T cell receptor beta chain was carried out in a study of T cell responses to AZD1222 COVID-19 vaccine. The CDR3 is made up of 14 amino acids. Losses at the gene ends were 3 bases for V and 6 bases for J; bases not matched to a gene: 7. Germline loops: CDR1 SGHTA, CDR2 FQGTGA. The protocol was immunoSEQ multiplex PCR, while the TCRdb copy is restricted to in-frame clones and leaves out a portion. Counted here are 95,000 to 100,000 clones, about 90% occurring once; the ten biggest clones make up roughly a tenth. Sequenced material: peripheral blood, taken 28 days after the second AZD1222 dose. V and J are TRBV7-3 and TRBJ2-7, with 8 bases lining up with TRBD1. The clonotype originates from an adult who received the AZD1222 COVID-19 vaccine. DNA for the CDR3: TGTGCCAGCAGCTTTTCAGGGGGCGGAAGCGAGCAGTACTTC. Translating gives CASSFSGGGSEQYF.